This is a list of T cell receptor beta chains from one sample in a study of shared clonotypes between healthy human individuals. The repertoire was sequenced with immunoSEQ multiplex PCR; TCRdb's copy has only in-frame clones and lacks some. The sample carries 490,000 or so clones, around three quarters recorded once. The sequencing input was PBMCs. These receptors all stem from a woman aged 40 to 55 in good health. Some clones in this sample may be carry-over from other donors' samples. Each CDR3 is given with its conserved first and last residue. A D gene is named only where the DNA matches it firmly. Size is omitted from some rows. Given values are once, few, many or a class for expanded clones.

>TRBV29-1|TRBD2|-|TRBJ2-3
CSTRSSSGSTDTQYF
TGCAGCACCCGCTCCTCTAGCGGTAGCACAGATACGCAGTATTTT
>TRBV4-2|TRBD1|-|TRBJ1-3
CASSPQAGGSGNTIYF
TGTGCCAGCAGTCCTCAGGCAGGGGGCTCTGGAAACACCATATATTTT
>TRBV2|-|-|TRBJ2-7
CASSAGQGREQYF
TGTGCCAGCAGCGCCGGACAAGGGAGGGAGCAGTACTTC
>TRBV7-9|TRBD2|-|TRBJ2-1
CASSLALAGAYNEQFF
TGTGCCAGCAGCTTAGCGTTAGCGGGGGCGTACAATGAGCAGTTCTTC
>TRBV18|-|-|TRBJ2-2
CASSNGYTGELFF
TGTGCCAGCTCGAATGGGTACACCGGGGAGCTGTTTTTT
>TRBV18|TRBD1|-|TRBJ1-1
CASSLRTGENTEAFF
TGTGCCAGCTCACTCCGGACAGGGGAGAACACTGAAGCTTTCTTT
>TRBV28|TRBD1|-|TRBJ1-4
CASSSHRGRGRRDEKLFF
TGTGCCAGCAGTTCCCACCGGGGCAGGGGGCGAAGAGACGAAAAACTGTTTTTT
>TRBV15|TRBD1|-|TRBJ2-1
CATSSRDRGYNEQFF
TGTGCCACCAGCAGCCGGGACAGGGGCTACAATGAGCAGTTCTTC
>TRBV4-1|TRBD1|-|TRBJ2-7
CASSQVAGGYEQYF
TGCGCCAGCAGCCAAGTGGCAGGGGGCTACGAGCAGTACTTC
>TRBV6-1|-|-|TRBJ2-7
CASSETGLGYMEQYF
TGTGCCAGCAGTGAGACAGGTCTGGGCTATATGGAGCAGTACTTC
>TRBV7-2|-|-|TRBJ1-2
CASSLSRDNYGYTF
TGTGCCAGCAGCTTATCCCGCGATAACTATGGCTACACCTTC
>TRBV6-5|-|-|TRBJ2-5
CASSQGGLQETQYF
TGTGCCAGCAGCCAGGGGGGCCTCCAAGAGACCCAGTACTTC
>TRBV5-4|TRBD2|-|TRBJ2-3
CASSLEVASGITDTQYF
TGTGCCAGCAGCTTGGAAGTGGCTAGCGGGATAACAGATACGCAGTATTTT
>TRBV5-1|-|-|TRBJ2-7
CASSFQRSSYEQYF
TGCGCCAGCAGCTTTCAACGGAGCTCCTACGAGCAGTACTTC
>TRBV5-1|-|-|TRBJ1-4
CASSFWSGRNEKLFF
TGCGCCAGCAGCTTTTGGTCAGGTCGAAATGAAAAACTGTTTTTT
>TRBV5-1|-|-|TRBJ2-5
CASSLSPGEYQETQYF
TGCGCCAGCAGCTTGTCGCCGGGAGAGTACCAAGAGACCCAGTACTTC
>TRBV4-1|TRBD2|once|TRBJ2-3
CASSQVGLDPDTQYF
TGCGCCAGCAGCCAAGTGGGACTAGATCCAGATACGCAGTATTTT
>TRBV7-2|-|few|TRBJ1-3
CASSLGSLLSGNTIYF
TGTGCCAGCAGCTTAGGCAGCCTTCTCTCTGGAAACACCATATATTTT
>TRBV19|-|-|TRBJ1-4
CASRGHAEKLFF
TGTGCCAGTAGGGGACACGCCGAAAAACTGTTTTTT
>TRBV19|TRBD2|-|TRBJ2-7
CASSLGGGGSYEQYF
TGTGCCAGTAGTTTGGGTGGTGGCGGGAGCTACGAGCAGTACTTC
>TRBV15|TRBD1|-|TRBJ2-2
CATSRASGQGKNTGELFF
TGTGCCACCAGCAGAGCCTCGGGACAGGGGAAGAACACCGGGGAGCTGTTTTTT
>TRBV10-1|-|few|TRBJ1-1
CGGTEAFF
TGCGGTGGGACTGAAGCTTTCTTT
>TRBV25-1|-|-|TRBJ2-3
CASSAGGGGGDTQYF
TGTGCCAGCAGTGCAGGGGGCGGGGGAGGAGATACGCAGTATTTT
>TRBV5-6|TRBD1|-|TRBJ1-6
CASSSDRGLSPLHF
TGTGCCAGCAGCTCGGACAGGGGGCTTTCACCCCTCCACTTT
>TRBV7-9|TRBD1|-|TRBJ1-2
CASSLPERGQKKALYGYTF
TGTGCCAGCAGCTTACCGGAGAGGGGACAGAAGAAGGCCCTATATGGCTACACCTTC
>TRBV5-6|-|-|TRBJ1-3
CASSLDSRTASGNTIYF
TGTGCCAGCAGCTTGGATTCCCGGACAGCCTCTGGAAACACCATATATTTT
>TRBV7-2|-|once|TRBJ1-1
CATIGGVNTEAFF
TGTGCCACCATCGGGGGGGTGAACACTGAAGCTTTCTTT
>TRBV21-1|-|many|TRBJ2-7
CASSKSGRGCPYEQYF
TGTGCCAGCAGCAAATCAGGAAGGGGATGTCCCTACGAGCAGTACTTC
>TRBV30|-|-|TRBJ1-1
CAWTLWGIGTEAFF
TGTGCCTGGACCCTCTGGGGTATTGGCACTGAAGCTTTCTTT
>TRBV4-3|-|-|TRBJ1-6
CASSQVTANSPLHF
TGCGCCAGCAGCCAAGTGACAGCCAATTCACCCCTCCACTTT
>TRBV19|-|-|TRBJ2-7
CASSIGWQEVDEQYF
TGTGCCAGTAGTATCGGGTGGCAGGAGGTGGACGAGCAGTACTTC
>TRBV19|-|-|TRBJ1-4
CASRRQGGEKLFF
TGTGCCAGTAGGCGGCAGGGAGGTGAAAAACTGTTTTTT
>TRBV5-1|TRBD1|few|TRBJ1-2
CASSLKSTGKDGYTF
TGCGCCAGCAGCCTGAAGTCGACAGGGAAGGATGGCTACACCTTC
>TRBV30|-|-|TRBJ2-7
CAWRSTTSLYEQYF
TGTGCCTGGAGATCGACAACCTCCCTATACGAGCAGTACTTC
>TRBV6-1|TRBD2|few|TRBJ2-2
CASSAIGGAAGELFF
TGTGCCAGCAGTGCCATCGGGGGGGCCGCCGGGGAGCTGTTTTTT
>TRBV5-1|-|-|TRBJ1-2
CASSLDSYGYTF
TGCGCCAGCAGCCTGGACAGCTATGGCTACACCTTC
>TRBV6-5|TRBD1|-|TRBJ2-2
CASSPLTGRSGELFF
TGTGCCAGCAGCCCTCTGACAGGGCGATCCGGGGAGCTGTTTTTT
>TRBV7-9|-|-|TRBJ2-1
CASSLTGPGEQFF
TGTGCCAGCAGCTTGACGGGCCCGGGTGAGCAGTTCTTC
>TRBV6-5|-|-|TRBJ1-3
CASSYTRGSAGNTIYF
TGTGCCAGCAGTTACACGAGGGGCTCCGCTGGAAACACCATATATTTT
>TRBV11-2|TRBD2|few|TRBJ2-1
CASRRGLAFNEQFF
TGTGCCAGCAGGCGAGGACTAGCGTTCAATGAGCAGTTCTTC
>TRBV9|-|few|TRBJ2-7
CASSVLWEDYEQYF
TGTGCCAGCAGCGTATTATGGGAGGACTACGAGCAGTACTTC
>TRBV5-4|-|-|TRBJ2-3
CASSLAQGTDTQYF
TGTGCCAGCAGCTTGGCGCAGGGCACAGATACGCAGTATTTT
>TRBV19|-|-|TRBJ1-5
CASSSFNQPQHF
TGTGCCAGTAGTAGTTTCAACCAGCCCCAGCATTTT
>TRBV5-1|TRBD2|-|TRBJ2-2
CASSLAGGTPTGELFF
TGCGCCAGCAGCTTGGCGGGGGGGACACCGACCGGGGAGCTGTTTTTT
>TRBV21-1|-|-|TRBJ1-4
CASRTWLATMHNEKLFF
TGTGCCAGCAGGACATGGTTAGCTACAATGCATAATGAAAAACTGTTTTTT
>TRBV7-2|TRBD1|-|TRBJ1-2
CASSSSRQGNYGYTF
TGTGCCAGCAGCTCGAGCCGACAGGGAAACTATGGCTACACCTTC
>TRBV2|-|-|TRBJ2-6
CASTLLSSGANVLTF
TGTGCCAGCACTCTTCTAAGCTCTGGGGCCAACGTCCTGACTTTC
>TRBV9|TRBD2|-|TRBJ2-1
CASSPTSGSYNEQFF
TGTGCCAGCAGCCCTACTAGCGGGAGCTACAATGAGCAGTTCTTC
>TRBV5-6|TRBD1|many|TRBJ1-5
CAGTGTDGNQPQHF
TGTGCCGGTACCGGGACAGACGGCAATCAGCCCCAGCATTTT
>TRBV4-2|-|-|TRBJ1-5
CASSQEGRGSNQPQHF
TGTGCCAGCAGCCAAGAAGGGCGGGGGAGCAATCAGCCCCAGCATTTT
>TRBV11-2|-|many|TRBJ2-2
CASSTTYPNTGELFF
TGTGCCAGCAGCACCACTTACCCGAACACCGGGGAGCTGTTTTTT
>TRBV19|-|-|TRBJ2-3
CASSPQGYPDTQYF
TGTGCCAGTAGTCCACAGGGATACCCAGATACGCAGTATTTT
>TRBV29-1|TRBD1|-|TRBJ2-7
CSVAHRGSYEQYF
TGCAGCGTTGCCCACAGGGGTTCCTACGAGCAGTACTTC